The 27 T cell receptor beta chains below all came from one sample that was sequenced in a study of T cells in Graves' hyperthyroidism and ophthalmopathy. RNA transcripts provided the source from which TCR beta CDR3 regions were amplified. Primed by the HTBI set, a first-round RT-PCR was run on the TCR CDR3. TCRdb itself ran the multiplex PCR reads through MiXCR, one entry per CDR3 protein. Among about 570,000 distinct CDR3 sequences listed, roughly 50% were seen once. Sequencing was carried out using peripheral blood or thyroid tissue (not recorded which). The receptors were gathered from an adult woman with Graves' disease, either hyperthyroidism or ophthalmopathy (not recorded which).

This clonotype was recorded at least ten times. The CDR3 region has the DNA TGTGCCATCAGTGAGTTAGTAGCGGGAGAGACCCAGTACTTC. Its protein is CAISELVAGETQYF. V and J are TRBV10-3 and TRBJ2-5, with 7 bases lining up with TRBD2. CDR3 length: 14 residues. The J segment lost 4 bases and the V segment lost 1 base, leaving 3 bases of the junction unmatched. Germline values: CDR1 ENHRY, CDR2 SYGVKD.

This chain connects TRBV7-9 to TRBJ1-1; 7 bases match TRBD1. The germline CDR1 and CDR2 sequences are SEHNR and FQNEAQ (reference sequence). V shed 1 base, J shed 4 bases, and the junction held 9 bases outside the gene matches. This CDR3 spans 16 amino acids. The CDR3 reads CASSLETGNWRTEAFF. In DNA form, the CDR3 reads TGTGCCAGCAGCTTAGAGACAGGGAATTGGCGCACTGAAGCTTTCTTT.

With regard to this clonotype: The germline gene is not matched at one end of the junction; a read error may be the cause. The genes are TRBV2 and TRBJ2-7, with D possibly being TRBD2 (5 bases). The CDR3 length is 11 residues. Per the germline V gene, CDR1 is SNHLY and CDR2 is FYNNEI. Here the CDR3 reads CASSVAGELYF. The CDR3 coding sequence is TGTGCCAGCAGTGTGGCCGGGGAGCTGTACTTC.

The sample holds one count of this clonotype. The chain is built from TRBV24-1 and TRBJ2-7, with 7 bases identical to TRBD1. V trimming: 3 bases; J trimming: 7 bases; junction bases outside the gene matches: 11. Germline assignment: CDR1 KGHDR and CDR2 SFDVKD. The CDR3 totals 15 residues. CDR3 protein: CATSDPGTADGEQYF. Written as DNA, the CDR3 is TGTGCCACCAGTGATCCCGGGACAGCTGACGGGGAGCAGTACTTC.

This clonotype came up once. CDR3 residues: CASSFDGTSASTIYF. The DNA of the CDR3 is TGTGCCAGCAGCTTCGATGGGACTTCGGCCTCCACCATATATTTT. The V call is TRBV7-9, the J call TRBJ1-3; a possible D gene is TRBD1 (5 bases). V was pared by 3 bases and J by 9 bases, with 18 bases between. CDR3 length: 15 residues. Looked up from germline, CDR1 is SEHNR and CDR2 is FQNEAQ (reference sequence). The full variable domain, its missing parts supplied by reference TRBV7-9 and TRBJ1-3, is DTGVSQNPRHKITKRGQNVTFRCDPISEHNRLYWYRQTLGQGPEFLTYFQNEAQLEKSRLLSDRFSAERPKGSFSTLEIQRTEQGDSAMYLCASSFDGTSASTIYFGEGSWLTVV.

This clonotype was counted a single time. V usage is TRBV14 and J usage is TRBJ2-5; unclear D gene. Germline-derived CDR1 and CDR2 are SGHDN and FVKESK. There are 16 residues in the CDR3. V was cut by 0 bases and J by 2 bases, with 13 bases left in between. CDR3 nucleotides: TGTGCCAGCAGCCAAGATCCGGGCCAGCCGCAAGAGACCCAGTACTTC. Its protein is CASSQDPGQPQETQYF. The full variable domain, completed using reference TRBV14 and TRBJ2-5, is EAGVTQFPSHSVIEKGQTVTLRCDPISGHDNLYWYRRVMGKEIKFLLHFVKESKQDESGMPNNRFLAERTGGTYSTLKVQPAELEDSGVYFCASSQDPGQPQETQYFGPGTRLLVL.

The V gene is TRBV13, the J gene TRBJ1-5; D gene ambiguous. Trimming took off 1 base at V and 11 bases at J, with 15 bases between the two ends. In germline, CDR1 is PRHDT, CDR2 FYEKMQ (reference sequence). The CDR3 has 14 residues. The CDR3 region has the DNA TGTGCCAGCAGCTTAGACGGGAGCGGTGAGACCCAGCATTTT. It codes for CASSLDGSGETQHF.

Only a few counts were recorded for this clonotype. The rearrangement joins TRBV29-1 to TRBJ1-2; D gene uncertain. The germline V and J ends were trimmed by 4 bases and 8 bases, with 11 bases remaining between them. Germline assignment: CDR1 SQVTM and CDR2 ANQGSEA. The CDR3 runs to 11 residues. CDR3: CSVGDPPGYTF. The CDR3 DNA reads TGCAGCGTTGGAGACCCTCCGGGCTACACCTTC.

This clonotype has at least ten counts. The chain couples TRBV2 to TRBJ2-1; no clear D. From germline, CDR1 is SNHLY and CDR2 FYNNEI. V lost 7 bases and J 4 bases, leaving 5 bases between the germline ends. The CDR3 totals 11 residues. The CDR3 loop reads CASTQYNEQFF. In nucleotides, the CDR3 is TGTGCCAGCACGCAGTACAATGAGCAGTTCTTC.

The count of this clonotype is one. No conserved phenylalanine or tryptophan ends this CDR3, so it is likely a read error. The limits of the CDR3 on the DNA are not certain, so only TCRdb's listed CDR3 is given. This chain's CDR3 is CASRGDRQNT. The chain uses TRBV19 and TRBJ2-6; the table's D gene call, TRBD1, was not cross checked with the DNA. The CDR3 length equals 10 residues, ends included. Germline-derived CDR1 and CDR2 are LNHDA and SQIVND (reference sequence).

On this clonotype itself: Compared with germline, one end of the junction differs, possibly owing to a read error. V is TRBV11-1 and J is TRBJ2-7; no firm D call. This CDR3 region has 16 residues. The germline V gene has CDR1 SGHAT and CDR2 FQDESV (reference sequence). CDR3 bases: TGCGCCAGCAGCCAAGCCGTCGCGGTCGGATTTTACGAGCAGTACTTC. The encoded protein is CASSQAVAVGFYEQYF.

V is TRBV7-2 and J is TRBJ2-7, with 10 nucleotides matching TRBD1. Per the germline V gene, CDR1 is SGHTA and CDR2 is FQGNSA. J lost 6 bases, V lost 1 base, and 6 bases had no gene match. The CDR3 length is 15 residues. CDR3 DNA sequence: TGTGCCAGCAGCTTAGACGGGACAGGGGTCGCCGAGCAGTACTTC. As protein: CASSLDGTGVAEQYF.

As to this clonotype: A single base separates this from a much larger clone, so it may be a read error. This chain connects TRBV9 to TRBJ1-1, with 9 nucleotides matching TRBD1. The germline gives CDR1 SGDLS, CDR2 YYNGEE. V lost 4 bases, J lost 5 bases, and 6 bases stayed unmatched. This CDR3 region has 14 residues. The DNA of the CDR3 is TGTGCCAGCAGCCCGGGACAGGGTAAAACTGAAGCTTTCTTT. This encodes CASSPGQGKTEAFF.

The chain carries TRBV5-4 and TRBJ2-5, with D tentatively TRBD2 (6 bases). This CDR3 spans 19 amino acids. Germline V gene data show CDR1 as SGHNT and CDR2 as YYREEE (reference sequence). Between the trimmed V and J ends, which lost 5 bases and 3 bases, there was a span of 29 bases. DNA for the CDR3: TGTGCCAGCAGTTGGGACTCCCCGGGGCGAGGGAGGTTTGAAGAGACCCAGTACTTC. Its translation: CASSWDSPGRGRFEETQYF.

This clonotype was counted ten times or more. The chain has TRBV5-1 and TRBJ2-5; tentative D call: TRBD2 (7 bases). This CDR3 has 17 residues. V was clipped by 3 bases and J by 4 bases, with 22 bases between them. From germline, CDR1 is SGHRS and CDR2 YFSETQ. The CDR3 here is CASSSIQGRGEGETQYF. The CDR3 coding sequence is TGCGCCAGCAGCTCGATCCAGGGGAGGGGGGAAGGAGAGACCCAGTACTTC.

On this clonotype: One junction end disagrees with the germline gene, perhaps due to a read error. The chain links TRBV10-3 to TRBJ2-5; the match to TRBD2 covers 7 bases. The germline V gene encodes CDR1 ENHRY and CDR2 SYGVKD. The length of the CDR3 is 16 residues. DNA of the CDR3: TGTGCCAGCAGTGAATATCTAGCGGTACTCCAAGAGACCCAGTACTTC. Amino acids: CASSEYLAVLQETQYF.

This clonotype was seen at least ten times. The genes are TRBV5-6 and TRBJ2-7; D remains unclear. V was shortened by 3 bases and J by 0 bases, with 10 bases between the two germline ends. This CDR3 is built from 14 residues. Germline CDR1 is SGHDT and CDR2 is YYEEEE. The CDR3 bases are TGTGCCAGCAGCTCCTACAAGAGCTCCTACGAGCAGTACTTC. Translated, it gives CASSSYKSSYEQYF.

This clonotype was recorded many times. The rearrangement joins TRBV29-1 to TRBJ2-7; D not resolved. Germline CDR1 reads SQVTM; CDR2 reads ANQGSEA. Deletions cut 4 bases from V and 4 bases from J, with 11 bases between. The CDR3 totals 12 residues. The CDR3 DNA is TGCAGCGTTGTACTTAACGCGTACGAGCAGTACTTC. It encodes CSVVLNAYEQYF.

This clonotype was seen repeatedly, ten times or more. This chain links TRBV20-1 with TRBJ2-7, with TRBD2 matching 8 bases. The CDR3 has 16 residues. Germline CDR1 reads DFQATT; CDR2 reads SNEGSKA (reference sequence). The trim removed 5 bases at V and 2 bases at J, leaving 14 bases unmatched. In nucleotides, the CDR3 is TGCAGTGCTTCCCCCCTGCTAGGGACTAGTCCCTACGAGCAGTACTTC. Translating gives CSASPLLGTSPYEQYF.

In its sample, this clonotype was seen a few times. The rearrangement uses TRBV6-4 and TRBJ1-2; D unclear. Germline V gives CDR1 MRHNA, CDR2 SNTAGT. This CDR3 has 16 residues. Trimming stripped 2 bases from V and 5 bases from J, with 18 bases between. The CDR3 is CASSDQAGKPSYGYTF. CDR3 bases: TGTGCCAGCAGTGACCAGGCCGGAAAGCCTTCATATGGCTACACCTTC.

V usage is TRBV12-3 or TRBV12-4 and J usage is TRBJ1-1; D gene uncertain. The CDR3 sequence is 15 residues long. V gave up 7 bases and J gave up 3 bases, with 18 bases separating them. The CDR3 region is CASTRARELDTEAFF. The CDR3, as DNA: TGTGCCAGCACTCGAGCGAGGGAGTTGGACACTGAAGCTTTCTTT.

This chain links TRBV12-3 or TRBV12-4 with TRBJ1-3; 7 positions match TRBD1. The CDR3 covers 17 residues. J lost 0 bases, V lost 5 bases, and 10 bases had no gene match. This CDR3 is CASSESGDSSSGNTIYF. CDR3 in DNA: TGTGCCAGCAGTGAGTCTGGGGACAGCTCCTCTGGAAACACCATATATTTT.

The CDR3 reads CSASGTDSSGANVLTF. The DNA of the CDR3 is TGCAGCGCATCCGGGACAGACTCTTCTGGGGCCAACGTCCTGACTTTC. The V and J genes are TRBV29-1 and TRBJ2-6; 7 nucleotides agree with TRBD1. Trimming cost V 7 bases and J 1 base; bases outside gene matches: 10. The CDR3 covers 16 residues. CDR1 SQVTM and CDR2 ANQGSEA come from the germline V gene.

This clonotype was seen at least ten times. This chain's CDR3 is CASSPQGNPGNTIYF. The CDR3 DNA sequence: TGCGCCAGCAGCCCCCAGGGGAACCCTGGAAACACCATATATTTT. J is TRBJ1-3 and V is TRBV4-1; TRBD1 might be the D (6 bases). V dropped 4 bases and J dropped 2 bases, with 12 bases sitting between them. The CDR3 loop spans 15 amino acids. The V gene's germline CDR1 is MGHRA and CDR2 YSYEKL.

This clonotype was counted a few times. This may be a read error, as it is one base from a much larger clone. The CDR3 nucleotides are TGTGTCGCGAGAGGCACTGAAGCTTTCTTT. Its protein product is CVARGTEAFF. This chain uses TRBV7-9 with TRBJ1-1; D is unresolved. The germline V gene encodes CDR1 SEHNR and CDR2 FQNEAQ (reference sequence). CDR3 length: 10 amino acids. The complete variable domain, with remaining parts taken from reference TRBV7-9 and TRBJ1-1, reads DTGVSQNPRHKITKRGQNVTFRCDPISEHNRLYWYRQTLGQGPEFLTYFQNEAQLEKSRLLSDRFSAERPKGSFSTLEIQRTEQGDSAMYLCVARGTEAFFGQGTRLTVV.

In its sample, this clonotype was seen once. This chain links TRBV2 with TRBJ2-5; TRBD2 aligns across 7 bases. CDR3 length equals 12 residues. V shed 7 bases and J 5 bases; nucleotides not matched to a gene: 4. Germline CDR1 reads SNHLY; CDR2 reads FYNNEI. The DNA of the CDR3 is TGTGCCAGCAACGGGGGAGGGGAGACCCAGTACTTC. This translates into CASNGGGETQYF.

Comment on this clonotype: The junction departs from the called germline gene at one end, perhaps through a read error. The rearrangement links TRBV15 to TRBJ2-7; a weak D match, TRBD2 (6 bases). CDR1 and CDR2 (germline): LNHNV, YYDKDF (reference sequence). There are 15 residues in the CDR3. DNA for the CDR3: TGTGCCACCAGCAGAGATCTTAGGAGGGTCGGGGAGCTGTACTTC. Encoded protein: CATSRDLRRVGELYF.